These 15 T cell receptor beta chains originate from one sample sequenced in a study of shared clonotypes between healthy human individuals. Clones were read by immunoSEQ multiplex PCR, and TCRdb kept only the in-frame ones, dropping some. Of about 580,000 clones in the sample, roughly 98% are singletons; the top ten hold approximately 0.3%. Naive-designated CD8 cells lacked CD45RO, were positively enriched for CCR7, and omitted terminally differentiated effector memory CD45RA+ cells. Sequencing input: naive CD8+ T cells sorted from blood. The receptor set was obtained from a man under 40 in good health.

V and J are TRBV6-5 and TRBJ2-1, with 7 bases matching TRBD1. Per the germline V gene, CDR1 is MNHEY and CDR2 is SVGAGI. The V segment lost 0 bases and the J segment 1 base; nucleotides outside the gene matches: 3. The length of the CDR3 is 16 residues. Written as DNA, the CDR3 is TGTGCCAGCAGTTACTCAGGGGGCTTTTCCTACAATGAGCAGTTCTTC. It encodes CASSYSGGFSYNEQFF.

The chain joins TRBV27 to TRBJ2-7; 12 nucleotides line up with TRBD2. CDR1 and CDR2 (germline): MNHEY, SMNVEV (reference sequence). The CDR3 is 14 amino acids. With V trimmed by 8 bases and J by 3 bases, 5 bases remained unmatched. The CDR3 region has the DNA TGTGCCAGCGCCCTAGCGGGAGGGGACTACGAGCAGTACTTC. Its protein is CASALAGGDYEQYF.

The V call is TRBV19, the J call TRBJ2-2; D is possibly TRBD1 or TRBD2 (6 bases each). The ends were cut back, 5 bases at V and 4 bases at J, with 23 bases in the middle. Germline-derived CDR1 and CDR2 are LNHDA and SQIVND (reference sequence). The length of the CDR3 is 18 residues. The CDR3 DNA reads as TGTGCCAGTAGTCTGGCCACTACAGGGCTGGGGGGCACCGGGGAGCTGTTTTTT. Translating it yields CASSLATTGLGGTGELFF.

This clone was counted between two and nine times. V is TRBV29-1 and J is TRBJ2-2; a possible D gene is TRBD2 (7 bases). Trimming cost V 7 bases and J 2 bases, with 11 bases left between them. Germline-derived CDR1 and CDR2 are SQVTM and ANQGSEA. This CDR3 is 13 amino acids long. CDR3 DNA sequence: TGCAGCGCCGGGGGGCAAAACACCGGGGAGCTGTTTTTT. This translates into CSAGGQNTGELFF.

The V gene is TRBV11-2, the J gene TRBJ2-7; D is unresolved. The V end was cut by 0 bases, the J end by 5 bases, with 8 bases between. Germline CDR1 reads SGHAT; CDR2 reads FQNNGV. This CDR3 has 13 amino acids. The CDR3: CASSLDIWHEQYF. CDR3 sequence (DNA): TGTGCCAGCAGCTTAGACATTTGGCACGAGCAGTACTTC. The variable domain in full, completed from reference TRBV11-2 and TRBJ2-7, reads EAGVAQSPRYKIIEKRQSVAFWCNPISGHATLYWYQQILGQGPKLLIQFQNNGVVDDSQLPKDRFSAERLKGVDSTLKIQPAKLEDSAVYLCASSLDIWHEQYFGPGTRLTVT.

A note on this clone: A clone one base away is much larger, so this may be a read error. The same CDR3 also results from other DNA sequences found in this sample. The CDR3 nucleotides are TGTGCCAGCAGTTTACAGGGGGACGAGCAGTACTTC. Its translation is CASSLQGDEQYF. The genes are TRBV27 and TRBJ2-7; 7 nucleotides agree with TRBD1. CDR3 length: 12 amino acids. Trimming removed 2 bases from V and 5 bases from J; junction bases left unmatched: 0. Germline V gene lookup returns CDR1 MNHEY and CDR2 SMNVEV (reference sequence).

The genes are TRBV11-2 and TRBJ2-5, with 7 bases that match TRBD2. The germline CDR1 and CDR2 sequences are SGHAT and FQNNGV. J lost 2 bases, V lost 3 bases, and 6 bases had no gene match. The CDR3 is 15 residues long. CDR3 region: CASSFLGGGQETQYF. CDR3 DNA: TGTGCCAGCAGCTTCCTCGGGGGAGGGCAAGAGACCCAGTACTTC.

This clone was seen once. The chain links TRBV7-2 to TRBJ2-7; D may be TRBD2 (5 bases). Trimming took 5 bases from V and 2 from J, leaving 10 bases between them. Germline CDR1 SGHTA, CDR2 FQGNSA. The CDR3 has 13 amino acids. This CDR3 is CASSPWRTYEQYF. The CDR3 DNA follows: TGTGCCAGCAGCCCGTGGAGGACCTACGAGCAGTACTTC.

As to this clone: Other DNA sequences from this sample encode an identical CDR3 as well. V usage is TRBV7-8 and J usage is TRBJ2-1, with 11 bases identical to TRBD2. The length of the CDR3 is 16 residues. Germline CDR1 reads SGHVS; CDR2 reads FQNEAQ. The ends lost 5 bases at V and 4 bases at J; junction bases unmatched: 7. The CDR3 here is CASSGRLAGSYNEQFF. The CDR3 DNA reads as TGTGCCAGCAGCGGACGACTAGCGGGATCTTACAATGAGCAGTTCTTC.

The chain's CDR3 is CASSIGLGLARNEQFF. The CDR3 DNA follows: TGTGCCAGTAGTATAGGATTGGGACTAGCTCGCAATGAGCAGTTCTTC. This rearrangement joins TRBV19 to TRBJ2-1; 9 positions match TRBD2. From germline, CDR1 is LNHDA and CDR2 SQIVND (reference sequence). V gave up 1 base and J gave up 6 bases; unmatched junction bases: 7. The length of the CDR3 is 16 residues.

This chain joins TRBV9 and TRBJ2-3, with a possible D match to TRBD1 (5 bases). With 1 base removed from V and 6 bases from J, the gap between germline ends came to 15 bases. CDR1 is SGDLS, CDR2 YYNGEE, per germline. The CDR3 has 15 residues. The CDR3 DNA reads TGTGCCAGCAGCGTACAGGGTGGGATGGGGGATACGCAGTATTTT. Encoded protein: CASSVQGGMGDTQYF.

In nucleotides, the CDR3 is TGTGCCAGCAGCCCCCGACAAGCGTGGGATTACGAGCAGTACTTC. Translating gives CASSPRQAWDYEQYF. The chain uses TRBV11-1 and TRBJ2-7; no definite D call. The CDR3 totals 15 residues. Germline CDR1 is SGHAT and CDR2 is FQDESV (reference sequence). V dropped 5 bases and J dropped 4 bases, with 18 bases sitting between them.

V usage is TRBV7-2 and J usage is TRBJ2-7; 13 bases align to TRBD2. The CDR3 is made up of 15 amino acids. V shed 5 bases, J shed 0 bases, and the junction held 1 base outside the gene matches. The V gene's germline CDR1 is SGHTA and CDR2 FQGNSA. The CDR3, as DNA: TGTGCCAGCAGCACTAGCGGGAGGGGCTCCTACGAGCAGTACTTC. This encodes CASSTSGRGSYEQYF.

The rearrangement joins TRBV5-4 to TRBJ2-7, with 8 nucleotides matching TRBD2. V dropped 4 bases and J dropped 1; count of bases not matched to a gene: 7. CDR3 length: 15 amino acids. Germline-derived CDR1 and CDR2 are SGHNT and YYREEE (reference sequence). CDR3 sequence (DNA): TGTGCCAGCAGCCAGGGACTAGGAGGGTCCTACGAGCAGTACTTC. It translates to CASSQGLGGSYEQYF. Based on the CDR3 plus reference TRBV5-4 and TRBJ2-7, the full variable domain is ETGVTQSPTHLIKTRGQQVTLRCSSQSGHNTVSWYQQALGQGPQFIFQYYREEENGRGNFPPRFSGLQFPNYSSELNVNALELDDSALYLCASSQGLGGSYEQYFGPGTRLTVT.

The chain is built from TRBV7-8 and TRBJ2-3, with 12 bases lining up with TRBD2. The CDR3 has 17 residues. The ends lost 4 bases at V and 2 bases at J; junction bases unmatched: 7. CDR1 and CDR2 from the germline V gene are SGHVS and FQNEAQ. CDR3 in DNA: TGTGCCAGCAGCTCTACCCGGACTAGCGGGAACACAGATACGCAGTATTTT. This gives the protein CASSSTRTSGNTDTQYF.